The 10 T cell receptor beta chains given below trace back to one sample, sequenced in a study of blood T cell repertoires in COVID-19. Profiled with immunoSEQ multiplex PCR; TCRdb holds only in-frame clones, not every one. The sample carries under 300,000 clones, around nine tenths recorded once. Sequences were obtained from peripheral blood. The receptors shown here come from a woman aged 40 to 50 who had recovered from COVID-19.

The V call is TRBV2, the J call TRBJ1-2; D unresolved. From germline, CDR1 is SNHLY and CDR2 FYNNEI. V was cut by 4 bases and J by 6 bases, with 12 bases left in between. The CDR3 has 13 amino acids. The CDR3 reads CASSVRRVDGYTF. The CDR3 nucleotides read TGTGCCAGCAGTGTACGGAGGGTGGATGGCTACACCTTC.

CDR3 amino acids: CASSAGLGVFYEQYF. The CDR3 region has the DNA TGCGCCAGCAGTGCCGGGCTAGGGGTTTTCTACGAGCAGTACTTC. This chain connects TRBV10-1 to TRBJ2-7; D possibly corresponds to TRBD1 (5 bases). This CDR3 contains 15 residues. Trimming stripped 4 bases from V and 3 bases from J, with 16 bases between. Germline lookup yields CDR1 WNHNN and CDR2 SYGVQD (reference sequence).

Only one count was recorded for this clone. The chain has TRBV5-1 and TRBJ2-1; 7 nucleotides line up with TRBD1. J was trimmed by 2 bases and V by 2 bases; bases with no gene match: 4. The CDR3 contains 15 residues. Germline V CDR1 and CDR2: SGHRS, YFSETQ. CDR3 nucleotide sequence: TGCGCCAGCAGCTTTGGGACAGATGCCTACAATGAGCAGTTCTTC. This sequence encodes CASSFGTDAYNEQFF.

The V and J genes are TRBV27 and TRBJ2-5, with D perhaps matching TRBD2 (6 bases). With 8 bases removed from V and 4 bases from J, the gap between germline ends came to 14 bases. In germline, CDR1 is MNHEY, CDR2 SMNVEV (reference sequence). The length of the CDR3 is 13 residues. Here the CDR3 reads CASGPGDRETQYF. The CDR3 DNA reads as TGTGCCAGCGGCCCGGGAGACCGAGAGACCCAGTACTTC.

This chain uses TRBV27 with TRBJ1-2; 7 nucleotides agree with TRBD1. This CDR3 is 15 amino acids long. V trimming: 4 bases; J trimming: 3 bases; junction bases outside the gene matches: 8. The germline gives CDR1 MNHEY, CDR2 SMNVEV (reference sequence). The CDR3 loop is CASSSPTGDDYGYTF. CDR3 nucleotide sequence: TGTGCCAGCAGTTCCCCAACAGGGGATGACTATGGCTACACCTTC.

The chain combines TRBV7-9 with TRBJ1-3; D may be TRBD1 (5 bases). CDR3 size: 15 residues. Looked up from germline, CDR1 is SEHNR and CDR2 is FQNEAQ (reference sequence). V lost 2 bases to trimming and J lost 3 bases, with 11 bases between them. Here the CDR3 reads CASSLFGGGGNTIYF. CDR3 DNA sequence: TGTGCCAGCAGCTTATTTGGGGGAGGTGGAAACACCATATATTTT.

The sample holds a few counts of this clone. The chain uses TRBV29-1 and TRBJ2-7; 7 nucleotides agree with TRBD1. This CDR3 is 11 amino acids long. J gave up 11 bases and V 6 bases, and 10 bases lay outside the gene matches. In germline, CDR1 is SQVTM, CDR2 ANQGSEA. CDR3 loop: CSVTETGLEYF. The DNA of the CDR3 is TGCAGCGTCACTGAGACAGGGTTGGAGTACTTC.

This chain joins TRBV10-3 and TRBJ2-7; TRBD2 aligns across 10 bases. Germline V gene lookup returns CDR1 ENHRY and CDR2 SYGVKD. V lost 2 bases to trimming and J lost 7 bases; unmatched junction nucleotides: 5. The CDR3 covers 14 residues. CDR3 coding DNA: TGTGCCATCAGTGAGCCGTCTAGCGGGAGTGAGCAGTACTTC. This translates into CAISEPSSGSEQYF.

The chain's CDR3 is CASSVGIGTANTEAFF. In DNA, the CDR3 is TGTGCCAGCAGCGTAGGGATCGGGACAGCAAACACTGAAGCTTTCTTT. The J gene is TRBJ1-1, the V gene TRBV9; 7 bases are a match to TRBD1. CDR1 is SGDLS and CDR2 is YYNGEE in the germline V gene. V lost 0 bases to trimming and J lost 2 bases; unmatched junction nucleotides: 7. There are 16 residues in the CDR3.

The chain uses TRBV21-1 and TRBJ1-1. TRBV21-1 is a pseudogene segment. The CDR3 sequence is 13 residues long. Here the CDR3 reads CASTNCEGPEAFF. The CDR3 coding sequence is TGTGCCAGCACCAACTGTGAGGGTCCTGAAGCTTTCTTT.